The source of this TCR beta chain is a study of pediatric ulcerative colitis. Concerning this clone itself: Its antigen remains unidentified.

The rectum was sampled with one to two pinch biopsies at colonoscopy. Up to 500,000 reads were sequenced per sample. The repertoire was sequenced with immunoSEQ multiplex PCR; TCRdb's copy has only in-frame clones and lacks some. The sample includes around 34,000 clones, about 81% of them seen just once. Study-level results: Blood-rectal clonal overlap within each person was significantly higher in ulcerative colitis patients than controls. In rectum, acute severe colitis had expanded clones and less diversity. Blood samples from a couple of patients yielded substantially fewer templates and were excluded from blood-rectal overlap analysis.

The CDR3 sequence is 16 residues long. CDR1 is SGHVS, CDR2 FNYEAQ, per germline. V shed 2 bases and J 5 bases; nucleotides not matched to a gene: 9. J is TRBJ2-5 and V is TRBV7-6; 9 bases align to TRBD1. The source of this sequence is a boy aged 5-17 years with mild ulcerative colitis. The sample comprised gut tissue. In DNA form, the CDR3 reads TGTGCCAGCAGCTTAAACCCGGGACAGGGTAGGGAGACCCAGTACTTC. Its protein is CASSLNPGQGRETQYF.